The clone carrying this TCR beta chain showed up many times. What it binds is unknown. UMIs were added to TCR cDNA along with a universal primer site when it was made by 5'RACE template switching. One entry per CDR3 protein, called by TCRdb with MiXCR from the 5' RACE reads. The table shows some 110,000 distinct CDR3 sequences, with 5.5% to 8% occurring only once. This sample stems from a study of T cells after yellow fever vaccination. Study results and caveats: Reappearing after the booster were most of the clones from primary vaccination (roughly 95% CD4, around 88% CD8).

Trimming cost V 6 bases and J 11 bases; bases outside gene matches: 19. The germline V gene encodes CDR1 DFQATT and CDR2 SNEGSKA (reference sequence). This CDR3 is 15 amino acids long. The sequence derives from a man younger than 35 who received the YFV17D yellow fever vaccine. Sequenced here: CD4+ T cells sorted from PBMCs, sampled approximately 40 days after the first yellow fever vaccination. The V and J genes are TRBV20-1 and TRBJ2-3; 8 positions agree with TRBD2. CDR3 loop: CSAQRSGGPQIRQYF. The CDR3 region has the DNA TGCAGTGCCCAGCGGAGCGGGGGCCCACAGATAAGGCAGTATTTT.